This record covers a single T cell receptor beta chain. The clone's antigen remains unknown. Base quality data are lacking; no much larger clone is found one base away. This sample was included in a study of T cell changes during pregnancy in multiple sclerosis (dated by TCRdb to 2018 to 2020). The study in broad terms: The study examined how the T cell repertoire changed over the course of pregnancy in women with multiple sclerosis.

From the cysteine up to the phenylalanine, the CDR3 has a length of 13 residues. Left in the record is the CDR3 DNA by itself, 39 bases read in frame from the first base. The germline V gene gives CDR1 as SGHVS and CDR2 as FQNEAQ. Deletion took 5 bases off V and 6 bases off J, with a span of 13 bases between the germline ends. Receptors were amplified or captured by the immunoSEQ multiplex PCR assay. TCRdb re-hosts the immuneACCESS table, in-frame sequences only. Its copies lack some clones; in the studies checked, an unresolved V gene accounts for under half of them, and the cause for the rest is not known. Present in this sample are approximately 70,000 clones, 92% of which were seen just once. The ten largest clones represent more than 1.1% of the sample.

The sequence joins TRBV7-8 to TRBJ1-2; TRBD1 is perhaps the D gene, given 6 matching bases. Source: peripheral blood, taken in the second trimester of pregnancy. This receptor was taken from a female donor in good health, enrolled as a control in a pregnancy study. This receptor has the CDR3 CASSQGQTDGYTF. The DNA reads TGTGCCAGCAGCCAGGGGCAGACTGATGGCTACACCTTC.